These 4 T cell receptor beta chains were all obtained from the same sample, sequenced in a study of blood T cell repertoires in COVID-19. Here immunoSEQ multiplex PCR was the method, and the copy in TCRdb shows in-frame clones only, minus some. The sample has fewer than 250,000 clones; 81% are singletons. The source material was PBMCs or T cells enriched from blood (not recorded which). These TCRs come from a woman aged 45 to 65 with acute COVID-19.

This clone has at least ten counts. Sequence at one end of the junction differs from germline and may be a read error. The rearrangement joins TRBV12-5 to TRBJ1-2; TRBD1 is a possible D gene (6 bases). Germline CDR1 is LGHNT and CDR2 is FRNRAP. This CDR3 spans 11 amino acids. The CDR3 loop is CASGQDSPIAF. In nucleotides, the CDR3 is TGTGCTAGTGGCCAGGACAGCCCTATCGCCTTC.

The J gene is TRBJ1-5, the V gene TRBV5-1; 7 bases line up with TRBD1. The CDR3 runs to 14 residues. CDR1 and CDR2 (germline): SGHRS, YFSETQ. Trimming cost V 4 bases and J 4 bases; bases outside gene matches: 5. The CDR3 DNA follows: TGCGCCAGCAGCGAGGGACAGCCGAATCAGCCCCAGCATTTT. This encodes CASSEGQPNQPQHF.

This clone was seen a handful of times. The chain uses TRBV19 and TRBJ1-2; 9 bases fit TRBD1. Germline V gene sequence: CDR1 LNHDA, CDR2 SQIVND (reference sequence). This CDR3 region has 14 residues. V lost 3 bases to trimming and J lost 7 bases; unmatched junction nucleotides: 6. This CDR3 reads CASSIGTGKVGYTF. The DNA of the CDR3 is TGTGCCAGTAGTATTGGGACAGGGAAAGTTGGCTACACCTTC.

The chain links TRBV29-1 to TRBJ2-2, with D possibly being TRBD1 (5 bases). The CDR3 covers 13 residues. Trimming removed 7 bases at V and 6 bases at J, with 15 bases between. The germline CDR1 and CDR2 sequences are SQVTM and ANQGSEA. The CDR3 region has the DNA TGCAGCGCCAAAGGAGTGGGGCCCGGGGAGCTGTTTTTT. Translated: CSAKGVGPGELFF.